This TCR beta chain appears in the sequencing data of a study of T cells in Graves' hyperthyroidism and ophthalmopathy (dated by TCRdb to between 2017 and 2020). As for the study more broadly: Peripheral blood samples were taken at the time of initial diagnosis, prior to any treatment. To identify distinguishing TCR V-J signatures, a discovery cohort of about a hundred patients was used, comprising 40 to 45 with Graves' ophthalmopathy and some 57 with stable Graves' hyperthyroidism. Prospective prediction of ophthalmopathy was tested in an independent validation cohort of 18 hyperthyroidism patients and 15 to 17 patients who later progressed to ophthalmopathy. For training and testing, the approximately 92 patients in the discovery cohort were randomly divided in a 7:3 ratio. In addition, the study compared T-cell repertoires in thyroid tissue and in blood from about 6 Graves' hyperthyroidism patients. Following sampling, methimazole starting at 30 mg daily was given to hyperthyroidism patients, and high-dose intravenous methylprednisolone was given to ophthalmopathy patients. According to the paper, TCR Vbeta CDR3 sequencing was carried out on 135 peripheral blood samples, which came from over 40 ophthalmopathy, around 74 hyperthyroidism and roughly 17 progressor patients.

The hyperthyroidism patients were between 18 and 65 years old and newly diagnosed, with a disease duration of less than 2 months. The study excluded patients with uncontrolled infections, other autoimmune diseases, pregnancy or lactation. Diagnoses were based on clinical symptoms, serum thyroxine and TRAb, thyroid ultrasound and orbital computed tomography. Blood from progressor patients was collected at the time of first diagnosis with hyperthyroidism, before any ophthalmopathy symptoms had appeared. PBMCs were separated from under 12 ml of fresh peripheral blood using Ficoll-Paque density gradient centrifugation. Progressor patients were initially diagnosed with Graves' hyperthyroidism and developed ophthalmopathy during follow-up. Trizol reagent was used to extract total RNA, and RNA quality was then checked on an Agilent 2100 Bioanalyzer. The full study reports these points: In validation, the model predicted progression to ophthalmopathy a median of roughly 6.5 months before onset, with roughly 70% sensitivity and 72.22% specificity. Sample size was not statistically predetermined, and investigators were not blinded to group allocation. Most expanded thyroid clonotypes (frequency above 0.001) were also detected in blood, a finding suggesting that blood repertoires may reflect thyroid immune responses. In cross-validation, a model built on a 13 V-J signature told ophthalmopathy apart from stable hyperthyroidism with under 90% sensitivity and about 81% specificity, and in testing the same model reached 80%/75%.

From cysteine to phenylalanine, the CDR3 is 12 amino acids long. CDR3 DNA only is kept here, 36 bases in frame from base 1. CDR1 and CDR2, looked up from the germline V gene, are SQVTM and ANQGSEA. To note about this clonotype: Its recognized antigen is unknown. Base qualities are not recorded, but no much larger clone differs from it by a single base.

The TCR beta CDR3 regions were amplified from the RNA transcripts. The first round of RT-PCR for the TCR CDR3 was performed with the HTBI primer set and the Qiagen OneStep RT-PCR kit. Libraries were constructed in a second round of multiplex PCR, after which size selection and purification were carried out. Libraries were sequenced paired-end with 100 bp reads on an Illumina HiSeq2000. Processing in the source paper ran as follows. Raw data were processed with SOAPnuke, discarding reads with adapters, uncalled bases, mean Phred below 15, or no exact constant-primer or identifier match. High-quality paired reads were merged using COPE v1.2.5, and each unique nucleotide sequence was defined as a clonotype. MiTCR v1.1 was used to align clonotypes to the IMGT TRBV, TRBD and TRBJ reference segments. The analysis included only V-J combinations with a frequency above 0.0001, which together covered around 99% of the repertoires. A TCS score was defined as the ratio between F50 (clonal expansion) and ExV (chaos), using BLOSUM62-based TCRdist between CDR3 peptides within each V-J. Welch's t-statistics and random forest reduced some 510 V-J features to roughly 13, which were used in a naive Bayes classifier (R e1071). The raw public data were reprocessed by TCRdb itself: fastp quality trimming at Q25, MiXCR clonotype calling, in-frame beta chains only. Rows merge per CDR3 protein into single entries with the most common DNA and genes. TCRdb's processing, not the authors' own work, is the source of the V and J calls. The sample includes 690,000 or so distinct CDR3 sequences, with roughly 20% observed a single time. Of the sample, 16% is held by the ten largest clones.

The clonotype originates from a woman aged 50 to 60 with Graves' hyperthyroidism that later progressed to Graves' ophthalmopathy. The receptor chain draws on TRBV29-1 and TRBJ2-5; TRBD2 is perhaps the D gene, given 5 matching bases. Input material: blood. The CDR3 reads CNAEGFGETQYF. The nucleotide sequence reads TGCAACGCCGAGGGCTTCGGAGAGACCCAGTACTTC.